The 22 T cell receptor beta chains in this list originate from one sample, sequenced in a study of OX40 agonist ivuxolimab in advanced cancers. Libraries were prepared by immunoSEQ multiplex PCR; TCRdb keeps only in-frame clonotypes and omits some of them. The sample yields about 120,000 clones, roughly nine tenths seen once. The material sequenced was CD4+ or CD8+ T cells sorted from blood, taken in a trial of the OX40 agonist ivuxolimab. The receptors derive from an adult with an advanced solid tumor such as melanoma, head and neck, liver or kidney cancer.

V is TRBV20-1 and J is TRBJ2-3; no reliable D call. The germline gives CDR1 DFQATT, CDR2 SNEGSKA (reference sequence). Trimming took off 2 bases at V and 11 bases at J, with 11 bases between the two ends. There are 11 residues in the CDR3. In nucleotides, the CDR3 is TGCAGTGCTAGATCCGGAGACCTGCAGTATTTT. Amino acid sequence: CSARSGDLQYF.

This clone was detected a few times. This rearrangement joins TRBV5-4 to TRBJ2-3; D remains ambiguous. Germline V lookup: CDR1 SGHNT, CDR2 YYREEE (reference sequence). The ends were cut back, 4 bases at V and 0 bases at J, with 15 bases in the middle. The CDR3 contains 16 residues. CDR3 coding DNA: TGTGCCAGCAGCCGAGTATTTGCCTCAAGCACAGATACGCAGTATTTT. Protein sequence: CASSRVFASSTDTQYF.

The J gene is TRBJ1-1, the V gene TRBV10-3; the D gene is possibly TRBD1 (5 bases). CDR3 length: 12 residues. CDR1 and CDR2 (germline): ENHRY, SYGVKD. The ends were cut back, 6 bases at V and 8 bases at J, with 13 bases in the middle. The CDR3 DNA follows: TGTGCCATCAGCTCCTCAGGGCAAGAAGCTTTCTTT. It is translated as CAISSSGQEAFF.

The chain combines TRBV18 with TRBJ2-7, with D possibly being TRBD1 (5 bases). Trimming took 2 bases from V and 5 from J, leaving 10 bases between them. This CDR3 contains 13 residues. The V gene's germline CDR1 is KGHSH and CDR2 LQKENI. CDR3 sequence reads: CASSPLDTHEQYF. CDR3 DNA: TGTGCCAGCTCACCATTGGACACCCACGAGCAGTACTTC.

This clone was counted a few times. The CDR3 DNA sequence: TGCGCCAGCAGCTTGGGGACAGGAACGAACACTGAAGCTTTCTTT. Amino acid sequence: CASSLGTGTNTEAFF. The rearrangement joins TRBV5-1 to TRBJ1-1, with 7 bases identical to TRBD1. The CDR3 totals 15 residues. Germline V gene sequence: CDR1 SGHRS, CDR2 YFSETQ. J gave up 1 base and V 0 bases, and 3 bases lay outside the gene matches.

The V call is TRBV10-1, the J call TRBJ2-7; D gene unclear. Trimming took 3 bases from V and 2 from J, leaving 5 bases between them. Per germline, CDR1 WNHNN and CDR2 SYGVQD (reference sequence). CDR3 size: 12 residues. The DNA of the CDR3 is TGCGCCAGCAGTGACAGAGCCTACGAGCAGTACTTC. This encodes CASSDRAYEQYF.

This chain uses TRBV28 with TRBJ2-7, with 11 bases matching TRBD2. Trimming took 7 bases from V and 4 from J; bases not matched to a gene: 6. In germline, CDR1 is MDHEN, CDR2 SYDVKM. This CDR3 region has 14 residues. DNA for the CDR3: TGTGCCAGCACCAGACTAGCGGGACCATACGAGCAGTACTTC. Protein: CASTRLAGPYEQYF.

The chain carries TRBV7-9 and TRBJ2-1; D possibly corresponds to TRBD1 (6 bases). Deletions cut 5 bases from V and 7 bases from J, with 12 bases between. Per germline, CDR1 SEHNR and CDR2 FQNEAQ (reference sequence). This CDR3 comprises 13 residues. The DNA for the CDR3 is TGTGCCAGCAGCCAAACAGGGATGAATGAGCAGTTCTTC. Its translation is CASSQTGMNEQFF.

The CDR3 protein is CASSPVLNYGYTF. In DNA form, the CDR3 reads TGTGCCAGCAGTCCCGTCCTGAACTATGGCTACACCTTC. The V call is TRBV6-4, the J call TRBJ1-2; D unclear. Germline values: CDR1 MRHNA, CDR2 SNTAGT. The CDR3 spans 13 residues. Trimming pared 5 bases from V and 2 bases from J, leaving 9 bases between.

CDR3 sequence (DNA): TGTGCCAGCCGGGGACAGGGGGTTAGCTATGGCTACACCTTC. Amino acids: CASRGQGVSYGYTF. The rearrangement links TRBV6-5 to TRBJ1-2, with TRBD1 matching 11 bases. CDR1 MNHEY and CDR2 SVGAGI come from the germline V gene. The CDR3 sequence is 14 residues long. The trim removed 8 bases at V and 4 bases at J, leaving 6 bases unmatched.

This clone was counted between two and nine times. The genes are TRBV7-2 and TRBJ2-7; D uncertain. Trimming pared 5 bases from V and 6 bases from J, leaving 14 bases between. Per the germline V gene, CDR1 is SGHTA and CDR2 is FQGNSA. The CDR3 runs to 13 residues. CDR3 sequence (DNA): TGTGCCAGCAGCCCCCCACCTTTTGGCGAGCAGTACTTC. It translates to CASSPPPFGEQYF.

This chain connects TRBV28 to TRBJ1-1; TRBD1 agrees at 8 bases. This CDR3 contains 15 residues. Germline trimming cut 6 bases from V and 0 bases from J; bases unmatched to any gene: 6. The germline gives CDR1 MDHEN, CDR2 SYDVKM. CDR3 amino acids: CASRYTGGLNTEAFF. The DNA for the CDR3 is TGTGCCAGCAGATACACAGGGGGACTGAACACTGAAGCTTTCTTT.

In this sample, this clone turned up once. The chain couples TRBV6-1 to TRBJ1-2; TRBD1 is a possible D gene (6 bases). The CDR3 runs 14 residues. V shed 5 bases and J shed 4 bases, with 14 bases lying between them. Germline loops: CDR1 MNHNS, CDR2 SASEGT. The CDR3 DNA reads TGTGCCAGCAGTAGGGACACTTTAGCCTATGGCTACACCTTC. As protein: CASSRDTLAYGYTF.

V usage is TRBV2 and J usage is TRBJ1-4; D not certain. This CDR3 is 11 amino acids long. Germline V gene lookup returns CDR1 SNHLY and CDR2 FYNNEI. V was cut by 6 bases and J by 6 bases, with 5 bases left in between. For the CDR3, the DNA is TGTGCCAGCAGGAGGGATGAAAAACTGTTTTTT. Protein sequence: CASRRDEKLFF.

The genes are TRBV10-1 and TRBJ2-1; D not certain. Between the trimmed V and J ends, which lost 5 bases and 7 bases, there was a span of 15 bases. The length of the CDR3 is 14 residues. Germline CDR1 reads WNHNN; CDR2 reads SYGVQD (reference sequence). CDR3 protein: CASSPPWARNEQFF. DNA for the CDR3: TGCGCCAGCAGTCCCCCTTGGGCTAGGAATGAGCAGTTCTTC.

This clone has just a few counts. The chain links TRBV18 to TRBJ1-6; D gene uncertain. This CDR3 comprises 16 residues. Trimming took off 1 base at V and 5 bases at J, with 12 bases between the two ends. CDR1 is KGHSH and CDR2 is LQKENI in the germline V gene. The CDR3 DNA sequence: TGTGCCAGCTCACCACAAGGTACGGGGAATAATTCACCCCTCCACTTT. This gives the protein CASSPQGTGNNSPLHF.

This clone was counted only a few times. This sequence joins TRBV19 and TRBJ1-5; D uncertain. The CDR3 totals 14 residues. Trimming removed 9 bases at V and 0 bases at J, with 12 bases between. Germline CDR1 reads LNHDA; CDR2 reads SQIVND (reference sequence). The CDR3 DNA follows: TGTGCCAGCCAGGCGGGGTATAGCAATCAGCCCCAGCATTTT. Translating gives CASQAGYSNQPQHF.

V and J are TRBV7-2 and TRBJ2-7, with 7 bases aligning to TRBD2. Germline assignment: CDR1 SGHTA and CDR2 FQGNSA. J gave up 1 base and V 3 bases, and 9 bases lay outside the gene matches. This CDR3 spans 16 amino acids. The chain's CDR3 is CASSLSAGVGSYEQYF. CDR3 nucleotide sequence: TGTGCCAGCAGCTTGTCCGCGGGGGTAGGTTCCTACGAGCAGTACTTC.

The J gene is TRBJ1-2, the V gene TRBV18; D ambiguous. Per the germline V gene, CDR1 is KGHSH and CDR2 is LQKENI. V lost 0 bases to trimming and J lost 6 bases, with 8 bases between them. The CDR3 has 13 amino acids. The CDR3 spells CASSPPLRDGYTF. The CDR3 bases are TGTGCCAGCTCACCACCGTTAAGGGATGGCTACACCTTC.

Here the CDR3 DNA reads TGTGCCAGTAGTATATTGGCAGGAAATGAAAAACTGTTTTTT. Protein sequence: CASSILAGNEKLFF. The chain recombines TRBV19 with TRBJ1-4; D gene ambiguous. Germline V gives CDR1 LNHDA, CDR2 SQIVND (reference sequence). Trimming stripped 2 bases from V and 5 bases from J, with 9 bases between. There are 14 residues in the CDR3.

The V and J genes are TRBV19 and TRBJ1-2; perhaps TRBD1 as D (6 bases). Trimming left V 10 bases short and J 5 bases short, with 14 bases between. CDR3 length: 12 amino acids. Germline V gene data show CDR1 as LNHDA and CDR2 as SQIVND (reference sequence). The CDR3: CAISGGLYGYTF. CDR3 in DNA: TGTGCCATCTCGGGGGGCTTATATGGCTACACCTTC. Combining the CDR3 with reference TRBV19 and TRBJ1-2 gives the whole variable domain DGGITQSPKYLFRKEGQNVTLSCEQNLNHDAMYWYRQDPGQGLRLIYYSQIVNDFQKGDIAEGYSVSREKKESFPLTVTSAQKNPTAFYLCAISGGLYGYTFGSGTRLTVV.

Note on this clone: The same CDR3 is also encoded by other DNA sequences in this sample. This chain connects TRBV7-2 to TRBJ1-1, with D perhaps TRBD1 (5 bases). CDR3 length: 13 amino acids. Germline loops: CDR1 SGHTA, CDR2 FQGNSA. The germline V and J ends were trimmed by 5 bases and 1 base, with 8 bases remaining between them. The CDR3 is CASSPGRNTEAFF. CDR3 bases: TGTGCCAGCAGCCCAGGGCGGAACACTGAAGCTTTCTTT.